This paragraph covers one T cell receptor (beta chain) sequence. What antigen it recognizes has not been identified. There are no base qualities to consult, and no much larger clone falls within one base. Each collaborating institution followed its own protocols to collect whole blood in K2EDTA tubes. Collaborator samples were shipped for TCRbeta analysis as frozen whole blood, isolated PBMCs, or DNA extracted from either sample type. The immunoSEQ Assay, a bias-controlled multiplex PCR, was used to amplify TCRbeta CDR3 regions from genomic DNA. As for how the authors treated the data: The number of nucleated cells in each sample was estimated by amplification of reference gene primers within the assay. Sequence reads were collapsed and filtered to measure the absolute abundance of every unique TCRbeta CDR3 rearrangement. For each sample, productive Simpson clonality was calculated by taking the square root of Simpson's diversity index across productive rearrangements. What TCRdb holds here is the immuneACCESS table cut down to in-frame rearrangements. Part of the clones is not present; checked against another copy, under half of the missing clones reflect an unresolved V gene, and the others are unexplained. V and J calls plus clone size are reproduced from that table; the DNA served to infer D and trimming. For this sample the table gives approximately 150,000 clones, of which over 80% were detected only once. The ten largest make up over 7.5% of the sample.

This specimen belongs to a study of blood T cell repertoires in COVID-19 (dated by TCRdb to about 2020). Study-wide context: Samples covering the acute and convalescent phases of COVID-19 were provided by collaborators in the United States, Italy and Spain. Where HLA class I and class II types were available, the types were taken from metadata supplied by the sample provider, not from assay-based typing. The dataset comprised deeply sampled blood TCRbeta repertoires from subjects exposed to, actively infected with, or recovered from COVID-19. The samples were drawn from the first 160 participants of the ongoing ImmuneRACE study and from 1,254 subjects provided by 6 global collaborators. The repertoires were made available in a free public database intended to serve as a resource for research on the immune response to SARS-CoV-2. The prospective study material was composed of cDNA or gDNA derived from T cells, B-cell-depleted T cells, or PBMCs. The sample metadata nearly always contained a de-identified subject ID, COVID-19 status, age in years and sex.

Paper-wide results and their limitations: The quantity of clinical and demographic metadata differed by source and by participant and was supplied without curation.

The TCR comes from a woman in her 70s with acute or convalescent COVID-19. Sequenced: peripheral blood.

The DNA sequence is given as TGTGCCAGTAGGACCCTTCTAGGGGCGGTGGGCTACACCTTC. Its translation is CASRTLLGAVGYTF. The rearrangement joined TRBV5-4 to TRBJ1-2, with a weak D call of TRBD1 (5 bases match). Trimming takes 8 bases from V and 8 bases from J, and the germline ends sit 22 bases apart. The CDR3 runs 14 residues from the cysteine to the phenylalanine. Only the CDR3 DNA stays, 42 bases, in frame from base 1. The germline V gene (reference sequence) yields SGHNT for CDR1 and YYREEE for CDR2.